This TCR beta chain is from a study of blood T cell repertoires in COVID-19. Data came from immunoSEQ multiplex PCR; TCRdb stores just in-frame clones and leaves some out. The data contain some 150,000 clones, 70% to 90% of them seen just once; the ten biggest clones take up less than 5.5%. Enrollees, about 18 to 89 years old, lived in approximately 25 US areas. This CDR3 contains 15 residues. Trimming at V came to 2 bases and at J to 9 bases, leaving 11 bases not matched to a gene. Germline CDR1 and CDR2: GTSNPN and SVGIG (reference sequence). The chain links TRBV30 to TRBJ2-1, with TRBD2 matching 9 bases. This sequence originates from a man over 45 who had recovered from COVID-19. Specimen: PBMCs or T cells enriched from blood (not recorded which). CDR3 loop: CAWSHKPGLASEQFF. DNA of the CDR3: TGTGCCTGGAGTCACAAACCGGGACTAGCCTCTGAGCAGTTCTTC.